This TCR beta chain was recovered during a study of blood T cell repertoires in COVID-19 (dated by TCRdb to 2018 to 2021). Broadly, across the study: Collaborator samples came from the United States, Italy and Spain and covered acute and convalescent phases of COVID-19. The material from the prospective study consisted of cDNA or gDNA derived from T cells, B-cell-depleted T cells, or PBMCs. The dataset comprised deeply sampled blood TCRbeta repertoires from subjects exposed to, actively infected with, or recovered from COVID-19. The repertoires were released in a freely available public database meant as a resource for research on the immune response to SARS-CoV-2. Samples were obtained from the ongoing ImmuneRACE study (first 160 participants) and from about 1,300 subjects provided by 6 global collaborators. The sample metadata nearly always contained a de-identified subject ID, COVID-19 status, age in years and sex. HLA class I and class II types, where available, came from metadata supplied by the sample provider rather than from assay-based typing.

Participants in the prospective study were enrolled through a virtual design, were aged about 18 to 89 years, and lived in approximately 25 United States geographic areas. In the prospective study, participants were assigned to cohorts based on the clinical history participants reported in a screening survey and a study questionnaire. For ImmuneRACE Cohort 3, a participant was defined as recovered based on two consecutive negative NP/OP PCR tests, clearance by a healthcare professional, or resolution of symptoms. In the prospective study, mobile phlebotomists collected whole blood, serum and a nasopharyngeal or oropharyngeal swab from each participant. Additional blood draws and questionnaires over an approximately two-month period could optionally be provided by prospective study participants. Blood samples from the prospective study were shipped frozen or at room temperature prior to DNA extraction.

This clone has just a few counts. Its antigen has not been determined. The sample holds no much larger clone one base away, and base qualities are not on file. TCRbeta CDR3 regions were amplified from genomic DNA using the immunoSEQ Assay, a bias-controlled multiplex PCR. As for the original processing: Nucleated cell counts per sample were estimated from amplification of reference gene primers within the assay. Sequence reads were collapsed and filtered to measure the absolute abundance of every unique TCRbeta CDR3 rearrangement. For each sample, productive Simpson clonality was calculated as the square root of Simpson's diversity index across productive rearrangements. Not all clones reach the TCRdb copy of this immuneACCESS table, which keeps in-frame sequences only. Checked studies attribute under half of the gap to unresolved V genes and leave the rest unexplained. The DNA gave D and trimming, while V, J and clone size come from that table. The sample table shows about 290,000 clones, and under 90% are seen once. The ten top clones hold 1.5% to 2% of the sample.

V loses 11 bases of germline sequence and J loses 3 bases, and the interval between the two ends is 11 bases. From a lookup of the germline V gene, CDR1 and CDR2 are SNHLY and FYNNEI. The CDR3 has 13 amino acids, counting the end cysteine and phenylalanine. Of the read, only the CDR3 DNA is kept; its 39 bases are in frame from base 1. Overall results and qualifications from the work: Clinical and demographic metadata were provided uncurated, with the amount varying by source and participant.

This sequence originates from a woman in her thirties or forties who had recovered from COVID-19. Sequencing input: PBMCs or T cells enriched from blood (not recorded which). Here the chain combines TRBV2 and TRBJ1-6; the D gene cannot be named for sure. CDR3 loop: CAGSRSYNSPLHF. The nucleotides are TGTGCCGGCTCCCGCAGCTATAATTCACCCCTCCACTTT.